Presented here are 2 T cell receptor beta chains from one specimen sequenced in a study of shared clonotypes between healthy human individuals (dated by TCRdb to the early 2020s). The library relied on the immunoSEQ multiplex PCR assay. TCRdb's version of the immuneACCESS table is confined to in-frame rearrangements and falls short of the full clone set. An unresolved V gene accounts for under half of the shortfall where checked; the remainder is of unknown origin. Within this sample are around 700,000 clones, with around 72% of them counted one time only. About 1.7% of the sample lies in the top ten. The sequencing input was memory CD4+ T cells sorted from blood. The cell subset or site label for this specimen denotes: CD45RA-negative fraction. These receptors were taken from a woman aged 25-40 years in good health.

Comment on this clone: Other nucleotide sequences from this sample produce the same CDR3. The rearrangement uses TRBV9 and TRBJ1-5, with D unresolved. The CDR3 runs to 13 residues. Germline V lookup: CDR1 SGDLS, CDR2 YYNGEE. Trimming cost V 0 bases and J 3 bases, with 4 bases left between them. The CDR3, as DNA: TGTGCCAGCAGCGTAGCCCCCAATCAGCCCCAGCATTTT. Encoded protein: CASSVAPNQPQHF. The variable domain in full, completed from reference TRBV9 and TRBJ1-5, reads DSGVTQTPKHLITATGQRVTLRCSPRSGDLSVYWYQQSLDQGLQFLIQYYNGEERAKGNILERFSAQQFPDLHSELNLSSLELGDSALYFCASSVAPNQPQHFGDGTRLSIL.

The CDR3 spells CASSDPYLRGRETQYF. In DNA form, the CDR3 reads TGTGCCAGCAGCGATCCCTATCTTAGGGGACGGGAGACCCAGTACTTC. This chain connects TRBV7-3 to TRBJ2-5; D might be TRBD1 or TRBD2, each matching 5 bases. The germline CDR1 and CDR2 sequences are SGHTA and FQGTGA. This CDR3 spans 16 amino acids. With 5 bases removed from V and 5 bases from J, the gap between germline ends came to 21 bases.